This TCR beta chain was sequenced for a study of cytomegalovirus exposure and HLA in healthy donors. Everyone who donated was a healthy bone marrow donor. The CDR3 is 15 amino acids. The junction had 4 bases not matched to a gene; V was cut back by 3 bases and J by 0 bases. CDR1 is MNHNY, CDR2 SVGAGI, per germline (reference sequence). In the PCR, 60 Vbeta and 13 Jbeta primers were used. Libraries were prepared by immunoSEQ multiplex PCR; TCRdb keeps only in-frame clonotypes and omits some of them. The sample records around 110,000 clones, 66% being singletons. The source is a man aged 18-30 years in good health and CMV-seronegative. The sample taken for sequencing was PBMCs. The genes are TRBV6-6 and TRBJ1-1, with 7 nucleotides matching TRBD1. In DNA, the CDR3 is TGTGCCAGCAGTTATAGGAGGGGGCTGAACACTGAAGCTTTCTTT. Translated: CASSYRRGLNTEAFF.